Shown below are 32 T cell receptor beta chains from a single sample sequenced in a study of CD8 T cells in ankylosing spondylitis. TCRdb re-called the 5' RACE reads with MiXCR, one entry per CDR3 protein. The table shows 25,000 to 30,000 distinct CDR3 sequences, with roughly 5.3% occurring only once. Sequencing used blood, either unsorted or a sorted T cell fraction (not recorded which). These receptors all come from a female donor with ankylosing spondylitis or in good health (not recorded which).

This clonotype was observed many times. The chain uses TRBV9 and TRBJ2-1; D unresolved. V was cut by 4 bases and J by 3 bases, with 14 bases left in between. The CDR3 has 15 amino acids. From germline, CDR1 is SGDLS and CDR2 YYNGEE. The DNA for the CDR3 is TGTGCCAGCAGCTCCAGACATGACGACTACAATGAGCAGTTCTTC. Protein: CASSSRHDDYNEQFF.

This clonotype was recorded once. The chain employs TRBV9 and TRBJ2-7; weak D call: TRBD1 (6 bases). V dropped 4 bases and J dropped 2 bases, with 19 bases sitting between them. The CDR3 spans 16 residues. The germline V gene encodes CDR1 SGDLS and CDR2 YYNGEE. The CDR3 region has the DNA TGTGCCAGCAGCCGAACCCTGGGGGCCGATGCCTACGAGCAGTACTTC. Its protein product is CASSRTLGADAYEQYF.

In this sample, this clonotype turned up many times. The chain is built from TRBV9 and TRBJ2-2; 10 bases line up with TRBD2. V lost 1 base to trimming and J lost 3 bases; unmatched junction nucleotides: 9. Germline-derived CDR1 and CDR2 are SGDLS and YYNGEE. The CDR3 has 18 residues. The chain's CDR3 is CASSVRSGRARYTGELFF. The CDR3 DNA reads TGTGCCAGCAGCGTAAGAAGCGGGAGGGCCCGTTACACCGGGGAGCTGTTTTTT.

This clonotype has only a few counts. This rearrangement joins TRBV9 to TRBJ1-3; D not resolved. From germline, CDR1 is SGDLS and CDR2 YYNGEE. Trimming took 4 bases from V and 1 from J, leaving 0 bases between them. The CDR3 extends over 11 amino acids. The CDR3 spells CASSSGNTIYF. The CDR3 bases are TGTGCCAGCAGCTCTGGAAACACCATATATTTT.

This clonotype was counted ten times or more. J is TRBJ2-1 and V is TRBV9, with D unresolved. V was pared by 6 bases and J by 6 bases, with 16 bases between. The germline V gene encodes CDR1 SGDLS and CDR2 YYNGEE. This CDR3 contains 14 residues. The chain's CDR3 is CASNLGGWGNEQFF. CDR3 DNA sequence: TGTGCCAGCAACTTAGGTGGTTGGGGCAATGAGCAGTTCTTC. The full variable domain, in which reference TRBV9 and TRBJ2-1 provide the parts outside the CDR3, is DSGVTQTPKHLITATGQRVTLRCSPRSGDLSVYWYQQSLDQGLQFLIQYYNGEERAKGNILERFSAQQFPDLHSELNLSSLELGDSALYFCASNLGGWGNEQFFGPGTRLTVL.

The chain has TRBV9 and TRBJ2-1; TRBD1 or TRBD2 may be the D gene (5 bases each). CDR3 size: 15 residues. V lost 0 bases and J 4 bases, leaving 11 bases between the germline ends. Germline V gives CDR1 SGDLS, CDR2 YYNGEE. CDR3 coding DNA: TGTGCCAGCAGCGTAGGGCCAGGGACGTACAATGAGCAGTTCTTC. The encoded protein is CASSVGPGTYNEQFF.

The genes are TRBV9 and TRBJ2-1; no definite D call. Trimming took off 4 bases at V and 4 bases at J, with 12 bases between the two ends. This CDR3 comprises 14 residues. Germline CDR1 SGDLS, CDR2 YYNGEE. The chain's CDR3 is CASSPSLKYNEQFF. The CDR3 bases are TGTGCCAGCAGCCCCTCCTTAAAATACAATGAGCAGTTCTTC.

This clonotype was counted many times. The chain links TRBV9 to TRBJ1-3, with TRBD1 matching over 8 bases. There are 19 residues in the CDR3. The germline gives CDR1 SGDLS, CDR2 YYNGEE. Losses at the gene ends were 0 bases for V and 7 bases for J; bases not matched to a gene: 18. In nucleotides, the CDR3 is TGTGCCAGCAGCGTAGGGTCCGGACAGGGTAGAACCCCGCGGAACACCATATATTTT. It codes for CASSVGSGQGRTPRNTIYF.

This clonotype was seen many times. The J gene is TRBJ1-3, the V gene TRBV9; D uncertain. V lost 7 bases and J lost 4, with 3 bases in between. CDR1 is SGDLS and CDR2 is YYNGEE in the germline V gene. The CDR3 has 10 residues. The CDR3 sequence: CASAGNTIYF. DNA of the CDR3: TGTGCCAGCGCCGGAAACACCATATATTTT. The complete variable domain, with remaining parts taken from reference TRBV9 and TRBJ1-3, reads DSGVTQTPKHLITATGQRVTLRCSPRSGDLSVYWYQQSLDQGLQFLIQYYNGEERAKGNILERFSAQQFPDLHSELNLSSLELGDSALYFCASAGNTIYFGEGSWLTVV.

In this sample, this clonotype turned up many times. The V call is TRBV9, the J call TRBJ2-5, with 8 bases fitting TRBD2. J was trimmed by 2 bases and V by 0 bases; bases with no gene match: 9. Germline V gene lookup returns CDR1 SGDLS and CDR2 YYNGEE. The CDR3 length is 17 residues. CDR3: CASSVGAVAGRQETQYF. The CDR3 DNA is TGTGCCAGCAGCGTAGGGGCGGTAGCGGGACGGCAAGAGACCCAGTACTTC.

In its sample, this clonotype is medium-sized (0.01 to 0.1%). CDR3 nucleotide sequence: TGTGCCAGCAGCCGAGGTCAGGGTGACGAAAAACTGTTTTTT. It yields the protein CASSRGQGDEKLFF. This chain joins TRBV9 and TRBJ1-4; D is possibly TRBD1 (5 bases). The CDR3 sequence is 14 residues long. Germline CDR1 reads SGDLS; CDR2 reads YYNGEE. V shed 4 bases and J shed 8 bases, with 15 bases lying between them.

This clonotype appeared a few times. The chain has TRBV9 and TRBJ2-1; 7 bases align to TRBD2. The CDR3 is made up of 17 amino acids. V was clipped by 4 bases and J by 10 bases; unmatched bases: 20. Germline CDR1 SGDLS, CDR2 YYNGEE. CDR3 sequence reads: CASSLGTIPPNKVEQFF. The CDR3 DNA is TGTGCCAGCAGCCTTGGGACTATCCCGCCAAACAAGGTGGAGCAGTTCTTC.

This clonotype is termed medium-sized. The gene calls are TRBV9 and TRBJ1-3; 8 bases are a match to TRBD1. This CDR3 region has 16 residues. The V gene's germline CDR1 is SGDLS and CDR2 YYNGEE. The V gene end was trimmed by 0 bases and the J gene end by 2 bases; junction bases not matched to a gene: 4. The CDR3 DNA reads as TGTGCCAGCAGCGTAGCCCCGGACAGGGCTGGAAACACCATATATTTT. Its translation: CASSVAPDRAGNTIYF.

This clonotype was observed at least ten times. The chain couples TRBV9 to TRBJ2-5; a possible D gene is TRBD1 (6 bases). V lost 4 bases, J lost 7 bases, and 20 bases lay in between. This CDR3 comprises 15 residues. Germline values: CDR1 SGDLS, CDR2 YYNGEE. The CDR3 DNA follows: TGTGCCAGCAGCCGGGTAGGGGGTGATTCGTTGACCCAGTACTTC. This sequence encodes CASSRVGGDSLTQYF.

This clonotype was seen many times. J is TRBJ2-3 and V is TRBV9; the match to TRBD1 covers 7 bases. CDR1 is SGDLS and CDR2 is YYNGEE in the germline V gene. Germline trimming cut 0 bases from V and 5 bases from J; bases unmatched to any gene: 6. This CDR3 is built from 15 residues. In DNA form, the CDR3 reads TGTGCCAGCAGCGTAGTTGGGGACAGAAGAGATACGCAGTATTTT. Translation gives CASSVVGDRRDTQYF.

Ten or more counts support this clonotype. The rearrangement joins TRBV9 to TRBJ1-1; D ambiguous. The CDR3 has 15 residues. The germline V and J ends were trimmed by 4 bases and 0 bases, with 13 bases remaining between them. Germline V gene data show CDR1 as SGDLS and CDR2 as YYNGEE. The CDR3 nucleotides are TGTGCCAGCAGCCCCCGCGAAGGGATGAACACTGAAGCTTTCTTT. This encodes CASSPREGMNTEAFF. The variable domain in full, with the rest retrieved from reference TRBV9 and TRBJ1-1, is DSGVTQTPKHLITATGQRVTLRCSPRSGDLSVYWYQQSLDQGLQFLIQYYNGEERAKGNILERFSAQQFPDLHSELNLSSLELGDSALYFCASSPREGMNTEAFFGQGTRLTVV.

The chain employs TRBV9 and TRBJ2-4, with TRBD2 matching 9 bases. The germline gives CDR1 SGDLS, CDR2 YYNGEE. Losses at the gene ends were 0 bases for V and 8 bases for J; bases not matched to a gene: 9. This CDR3 is built from 16 residues. The CDR3 reads CASSVESGGSFDIQYF. The CDR3 DNA sequence: TGTGCCAGCAGCGTAGAAAGCGGGGGGTCCTTCGACATTCAGTACTTC. Based on the CDR3 plus reference TRBV9 and TRBJ2-4, the full variable domain is DSGVTQTPKHLITATGQRVTLRCSPRSGDLSVYWYQQSLDQGLQFLIQYYNGEERAKGNILERFSAQQFPDLHSELNLSSLELGDSALYFCASSVESGGSFDIQYFGAGTRLSVL.

This clonotype has at least ten counts. V and J are TRBV9 and TRBJ2-3; 7 bases match TRBD2. Trimming cost V 0 bases and J 3 bases; bases outside gene matches: 10. The CDR3 is 17 residues long. Germline-derived CDR1 and CDR2 are SGDLS and YYNGEE. CDR3 coding DNA: TGTGCCAGCAGCGTAGCGCCTAGCGGAATGGGGACAGATACGCAGTATTTT. Protein sequence: CASSVAPSGMGTDTQYF.

This clonotype came up many times. The chain employs TRBV9 and TRBJ2-5; TRBD1 is a possible D gene (6 bases). Germline values: CDR1 SGDLS, CDR2 YYNGEE. This CDR3 comprises 14 residues. V gave up 7 bases and J gave up 0 bases, with 13 bases separating them. The CDR3 spells CASSPGTNQETQYF. The CDR3 bases are TGTGCCAGCTCCCCGGGGACAAACCAAGAGACCCAGTACTTC.

This clonotype was counted ten times or more. The chain has TRBV9 and TRBJ2-3, with no clear D. This CDR3 is 13 amino acids long. Germline values: CDR1 SGDLS, CDR2 YYNGEE. V was clipped by 1 base and J by 1 base, with 4 bases between them. This chain's CDR3 is CASSVLGTDTQYF. CDR3 DNA: TGTGCCAGCAGCGTATTGGGCACAGATACGCAGTATTTT.

This clonotype was counted many times. The chain couples TRBV9 to TRBJ2-5, with 7 bases matching TRBD1. This CDR3 comprises 13 residues. CDR1 is SGDLS and CDR2 is YYNGEE in the germline V gene. The V and J ends lost 4 bases and 9 bases, in that order; junction bases with no gene match: 9. CDR3 coding DNA: TGTGCCAGCAGCCGGGACAGTACTCGCCCCCAGTACTTC. It codes for CASSRDSTRPQYF.

This clonotype was observed at least ten times. The rearrangement uses TRBV9 and TRBJ2-5, with 8 nucleotides matching TRBD2. Trimming took 2 bases from V and 5 from J; bases not matched to a gene: 5. The CDR3 covers 14 residues. Germline lookup yields CDR1 SGDLS and CDR2 YYNGEE. The CDR3 sequence: CASSVSREEETQYF. Written as DNA, the CDR3 is TGTGCCAGCAGCGTCTCGCGGGAGGAGGAGACCCAGTACTTC.

This clonotype appeared many times. The chain has TRBV9 and TRBJ2-7; D is uncertain. The V gene lost 4 bases and the J gene lost 9 bases, with 20 bases spanning the gap. The V gene's germline CDR1 is SGDLS and CDR2 YYNGEE. This CDR3 comprises 14 residues. CDR3 sequence reads: CASSPDHSGFGQYF. CDR3 coding DNA: TGTGCCAGCAGCCCAGACCACTCCGGGTTCGGGCAGTACTTC. The full variable domain, rest sourced from reference TRBV9 and TRBJ2-7, is DSGVTQTPKHLITATGQRVTLRCSPRSGDLSVYWYQQSLDQGLQFLIQYYNGEERAKGNILERFSAQQFPDLHSELNLSSLELGDSALYFCASSPDHSGFGQYFGPGTRLTVT.

This clonotype has a count of ten or more. This chain links TRBV9 with TRBJ1-1; 10 bases align to TRBD1. Trimming took 4 bases from V and 6 from J; bases not matched to a gene: 6. The germline V gene encodes CDR1 SGDLS and CDR2 YYNGEE. The CDR3 contains 14 residues. CDR3 sequence reads: CASSQGDRGAEAFF. The CDR3, as DNA: TGTGCCAGCAGCCAGGGGGACAGGGGAGCTGAAGCTTTCTTT.

Ten or more counts support this clonotype. Here the CDR3 reads CASSPRQVDTGELFF. The DNA of the CDR3 is TGTGCCAGCAGCCCCCGACAGGTAGACACCGGGGAGCTGTTTTTT. The V gene is TRBV9, the J gene TRBJ2-2, with TRBD1 as a possible D gene (6 bases). Germline V gene lookup returns CDR1 SGDLS and CDR2 YYNGEE. This CDR3 spans 15 amino acids. V was shortened by 4 bases and J by 3 bases, with 13 bases between the two germline ends.

The rearrangement links TRBV9 to TRBJ1-2; possible D gene TRBD1, 6 bases. This CDR3 is built from 15 residues. In germline, CDR1 is SGDLS, CDR2 YYNGEE. Trimming removed 3 bases from V and 8 bases from J, with 20 bases in between. The CDR3 bases are TGTGCCAGCAGCGGCCAGGGGCCCAGGGTAGGAGGCTACACCTTC. Translating it yields CASSGQGPRVGGYTF.

This clonotype was counted ten times or more. V gene TRBV9 combines with J gene TRBJ2-5; 8 bases are shared with TRBD2. The CDR3 covers 14 residues. V trimming: 4 bases; J trimming: 4 bases; junction bases outside the gene matches: 6. CDR1 and CDR2 (germline): SGDLS, YYNGEE. In nucleotides, the CDR3 is TGTGCCAGCAGCTTCGGACTAGCCCGAGAGACCCAGTACTTC. Protein sequence: CASSFGLARETQYF.

There are many counts of this clonotype. The V call is TRBV9, the J call TRBJ2-2, with D perhaps TRBD1 (7 bases). CDR1 and CDR2 from the germline V gene are SGDLS and YYNGEE. CDR3 size: 17 residues. V dropped 4 bases and J dropped 7 bases, with 23 bases sitting between them. CDR3 bases: TGTGCCAGCAGCCGGAGAGGGCGGAGGGGGCAGGACGGGGAGCTGTTTTTT. Translating gives CASSRRGRRGQDGELFF. Full variable domain (remainder filled in from reference TRBV9 and TRBJ2-2): DSGVTQTPKHLITATGQRVTLRCSPRSGDLSVYWYQQSLDQGLQFLIQYYNGEERAKGNILERFSAQQFPDLHSELNLSSLELGDSALYFCASSRRGRRGQDGELFFGEGSRLTVL.

This clonotype was seen ten or more times. The chain couples TRBV9 to TRBJ1-1; D uncertain. Germline CDR1 is SGDLS and CDR2 is YYNGEE. Trimming stripped 0 bases from V and 1 base from J, with 10 bases between. The CDR3 spans 15 residues. The chain's CDR3 is CASSVGIVKNTEAFF. In DNA form, the CDR3 reads TGTGCCAGCAGCGTAGGTATCGTAAAGAACACTGAAGCTTTCTTT. Filled out from reference TRBV9 and TRBJ1-1, the complete variable domain reads DSGVTQTPKHLITATGQRVTLRCSPRSGDLSVYWYQQSLDQGLQFLIQYYNGEERAKGNILERFSAQQFPDLHSELNLSSLELGDSALYFCASSVGIVKNTEAFFGQGTRLTVV.

On this clonotype: A read error may explain this, as a much larger clone is one base away. The chain couples TRBV9 to TRBJ2-5; TRBD1 matches 8 bases. V dropped 1 base and J dropped 5; count of bases not matched to a gene: 13. The CDR3 extends over 17 amino acids. Germline CDR1 SGDLS, CDR2 YYNGEE. As DNA, the CDR3 is TGTGCCAGCAGCGTATCGGTAGGGGACAGGAGGAGGGAGACCCAGTACTTC. This gives the protein CASSVSVGDRRRETQYF.

V is TRBV9 and J is TRBJ1-3, with D unresolved. The CDR3 spans 14 residues. V gave up 0 bases and J gave up 0 bases, with 4 bases separating them. Germline values: CDR1 SGDLS, CDR2 YYNGEE. The DNA for the CDR3 is TGTGCCAGCAGCGTAGTAGGCTCTGGAAACACCATATATTTT. This sequence encodes CASSVVGSGNTIYF.

The chain is built from TRBV9 and TRBJ2-3; 8 nucleotides match TRBD2. V was clipped by 0 bases and J by 0 bases; unmatched bases: 9. The length of the CDR3 is 18 residues. Germline lookup yields CDR1 SGDLS and CDR2 YYNGEE. The CDR3 DNA reads as TGTGCCAGCAGCGTAGTGCCCAGCGGGGGAACCAGCACAGATACGCAGTATTTT. Residues: CASSVVPSGGTSTDTQYF.